The clone carrying this T cell receptor (beta chain) has more than one count but fewer than ten. As yet, its antigen is unknown. Primed by a sample-barcoded 5' primer and a J-beta primer mix, a second PCR proceeded for about 7 to 12 cycles. TCRdb re-derived calls from the 5' RACE reads in MiXCR, one entry per CDR3 protein. Found here are roughly 700,000 distinct CDR3 sequences, approximately 31% of them singletons; the top ten hold about 16%. The people who gave samples were healthy Caucasians from Russia, aged about 6 to 95. These data are taken from a study of blood T cells in healthy people across ages. Study conclusions and caveats: A greater number of naive CD4+ cells and higher diversity distinguished long-lived donors from aged donors.

The sequence derives from an elderly woman in good health. Source material: blood.

Here the CDR3 DNA reads TGTGCCTGGAGTTTCGACAGGGGGCAGGAGGACACTGAAGCTTTCTTT. The encoded protein is CAWSFDRGQEDTEAFF. The rearrangement joins TRBV30 to TRBJ1-1; 10 bases are a match to TRBD1. Germline assignment: CDR1 GTSNPN and CDR2 SVGIG (reference sequence). The CDR3 loop spans 16 amino acids. V lost 2 bases, J lost 3 bases, and 9 bases stayed unmatched.